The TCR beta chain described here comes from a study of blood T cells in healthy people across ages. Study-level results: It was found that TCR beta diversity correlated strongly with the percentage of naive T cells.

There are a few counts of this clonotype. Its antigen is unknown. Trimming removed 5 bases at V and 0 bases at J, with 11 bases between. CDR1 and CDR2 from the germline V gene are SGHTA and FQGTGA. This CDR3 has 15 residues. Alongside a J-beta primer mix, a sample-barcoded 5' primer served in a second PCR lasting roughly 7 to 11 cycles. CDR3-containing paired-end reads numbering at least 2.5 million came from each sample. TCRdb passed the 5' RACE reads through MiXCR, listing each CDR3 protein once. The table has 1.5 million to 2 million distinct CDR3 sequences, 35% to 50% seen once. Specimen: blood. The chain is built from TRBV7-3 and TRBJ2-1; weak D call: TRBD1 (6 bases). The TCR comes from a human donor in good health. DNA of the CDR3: TGTGCCAGCAGCCTGGGGGCGACCTCCTACAATGAGCAGTTCTTC. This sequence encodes CASSLGATSYNEQFF.